This is a list of T cell receptor beta chains from one sample in a study of OX40 agonist ivuxolimab in advanced cancers. The assay was immunoSEQ multiplex PCR, and TCRdb's table has in-frame clones only and misses some. The data hold some 30,000 clones, with roughly 90% observed a single time. The sequenced sample was CD4+ or CD8+ T cells sorted from blood, obtained in a trial of the OX40 agonist ivuxolimab. Source of these receptors: an adult with an advanced solid tumor such as melanoma, head and neck, liver or kidney cancer. CDR3s include the opening cysteine and the closing phenylalanine or tryptophan. The D gene is left open where the match is weak.

j_gene | d_gene | v_gene | CDR3nt | CDR3aa
TRBJ2-1 | . | TRBV20-1 | TGCAGTGCTCTCTTAGGCAATGAGCAGTTCTTC | CSALLGNEQFF
TRBJ1-2 | TRBD1 | TRBV30 | TGTGCCTGGAGTCCGACAGGGAACGGCTACACCTTC | CAWSPTGNGYTF
TRBJ2-1 | . | TRBV9 | TGTGCCAGCAGCGTAGGGTGGGATCGGCAGTTCTTC | CASSVGWDRQFF
TRBJ2-5 | . | TRBV7-9 | TGTGCCAGCAGCTCACGGGCGCGGAGGAAAGAGACCCAGTACTTC | CASSSRARRKETQYF
TRBJ2-1 | TRBD2 | TRBV4-3 | TGCGCCAGCAGCCAAGATCGCGGGAGTAGGAGCAATGAGCAGTTCTTC | CASSQDRGSRSNEQFF
TRBJ2-5 | TRBD2 | TRBV28 | TGTGCCAGCAGTATCAGACTAGCGGGAGGGGAGACCCAGTACTTC | CASSIRLAGGETQYF
TRBJ1-4 | TRBD1 | TRBV28 | TGTGCCAGCAGGGATGGGACAGGGCGGTTGAAACTGTTTTTT | CASRDGTGRLKLFF
TRBJ2-7 | . | TRBV4-2 | TGTGCCAGCAGCCAAGATAGGTGGACCTCCGAGCAGTACTTC | CASSQDRWTSEQYF
TRBJ1-5 | . | TRBV28 | TGTGCCAGCAGCCTATCCCGGGACATACACAATCAGCCCCAGCATTTT | CASSLSRDIHNQPQHF
TRBJ1-5 | TRBD1 | TRBV28 | TGTGCCAGCAGTCCCGGACAGGGGTATCAGCCCCAGCATTTT | CASSPGQGYQPQHF
TRBJ1-1 | . | TRBV11-2 | TGTGCCAGCAGCGGCGGGTGGACTGAAGCTTTCTTT | CASSGGWTEAFF